The text below deals with one T cell receptor beta chain. Germline loops: CDR1 MGHDK, CDR2 SYGVNS. V was shortened by 3 bases and J by 0 bases, with 11 bases between the two germline ends. CDR3 length: 15 amino acids. This entry comes from a study of CDR3 diversity in severe acne. TCRdb called the PCR reads again in MiXCR, with one record for every CDR3 protein. Of fewer than 90,000 distinct CDR3 sequences listed, approximately 49% are singletons. This receptor was identified in a male donor with severe acne vulgaris. The specimen was blood. The chain has TRBV25-1 and TRBJ1-2; the D is unclear. This CDR3 reads CASSDSSQANYGYTF. The CDR3 DNA reads as TGTGCCAGCAGTGACAGCAGCCAGGCTAACTATGGCTACACCTTC.